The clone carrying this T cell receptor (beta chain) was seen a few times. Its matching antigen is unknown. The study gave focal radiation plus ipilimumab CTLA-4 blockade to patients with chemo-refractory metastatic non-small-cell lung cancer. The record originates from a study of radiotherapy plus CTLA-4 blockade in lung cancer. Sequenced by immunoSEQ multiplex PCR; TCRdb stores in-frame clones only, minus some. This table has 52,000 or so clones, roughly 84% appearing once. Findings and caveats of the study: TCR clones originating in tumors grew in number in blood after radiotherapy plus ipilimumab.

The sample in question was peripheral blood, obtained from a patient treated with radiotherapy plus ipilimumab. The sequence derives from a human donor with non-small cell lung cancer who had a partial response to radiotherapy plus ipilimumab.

The CDR3, as DNA: TGTGCCAGCAAGCCCGGACAGGCCAATTCACCCCTCCACTTT. Translating gives CASKPGQANSPLHF. This chain connects TRBV9 to TRBJ1-6, with 7 bases aligning to TRBD1. With V trimmed by 6 bases and J by 7 bases, 7 bases remained unmatched. This CDR3 has 14 residues. The germline CDR1 and CDR2 sequences are SGDLS and YYNGEE.